These 17 T cell receptor beta chains were sequenced from one sample in a study of regulatory T cells in long-lasting Graves disease. Arm-PCR of CDR3 regions and iRepertoire HTBI primers were the basis on which TCR beta libraries were built. TCRdb redid the calling of the multiplex PCR reads with MiXCR, one entry per CDR3 protein. This sample has 400,000 to 500,000 distinct CDR3 sequences, with about 17% found just once. Time point in this sample: newly diagnosed GD, antithyroid drugs for less than 3 months. From PBMCs, RNA was extracted and then used to make the TCR library. The data also belong to a second study, concerning T cells in Graves' hyperthyroidism and ophthalmopathy.

This specimen was peripheral blood mononuclear cells (PBMCs), taken at new diagnosis, from a patient treated with antithyroid drugs. The receptors originated from a young woman with Graves disease.

This clonotype was counted ten times or more. A junction boundary mismatches the germline segment, possibly from a read error. DNA of the CDR3: TGTGCTAGCAGCCCCGACCTGGTGGCGGGCGCAGATACGCAGTATTTT. Residues: CASSPDLVAGADTQYF. This sequence joins TRBV7-7 and TRBJ2-3; tentative D call: TRBD2 (5 bases). The CDR3 length is 16 residues. CDR1 is SSHAT and CDR2 is FNYEAQ in the germline V gene (reference sequence).

The rearrangement links TRBV11-2 to TRBJ1-4; D is uncertain. Germline CDR1 SGHAT, CDR2 FQNNGV. The CDR3 extends over 17 amino acids. V was pared by 0 bases and J by 0 bases, with 11 bases between. The CDR3 nucleotides read TGTGCCAGCAGCTTAGATCAAGCGGCAACAACTAATGAAAAACTGTTTTTT. Protein sequence: CASSLDQAATTNEKLFF.

The table lists this clonotype with a few counts. This chain links TRBV7-9 with TRBJ2-5; no reliable D call. Germline CDR1 and CDR2: SEHNR and FQNEAQ (reference sequence). CDR3 length: 15 amino acids. The V end lost 1 base, the J end lost 2 bases, and 11 bases lay between the germline ends. This CDR3 reads CASSLEIIVQETQYF. For the CDR3, the DNA is TGTGCCAGCAGCTTAGAAATTATAGTGCAAGAGACCCAGTACTTC.

Points on this clonotype: A read error is the likely source, as a far larger clone sits one nucleotide away. The rearrangement uses TRBV20-1 and TRBJ2-7; TRBD2 agrees at 8 bases. The CDR3 consists of 15 residues. V was pared by 3 bases and J by 7 bases, with 14 bases of the junction left unmatched. CDR1 and CDR2 from the germline V gene are DFQATT and SNEGSKA (reference sequence). The DNA of the CDR3 is TGCAGTGCTAGTCTCCCGACTAGCGTTTACAATGAGCAGTACTTC. Residues: CSASLPTSVYNEQYF.

Comments on this clonotype: A read error may be the cause here, since a much bigger clone is one base away. The genes are TRBV11-2 and TRBJ1-1; 8 bases align to TRBD1. Per the germline V gene, CDR1 is SGHAT and CDR2 is FQNNGV. This CDR3 has 17 residues. V gave up 5 bases and J gave up 0 bases; unmatched junction bases: 11. DNA for the CDR3: TGTGCCAGCAGCGCAATGGGACAGGTAACTATGAACACTGAAGCTTTCTTT. It encodes CASSAMGQVTMNTEAFF.

This clonotype came up a few times. A much larger clonotype is one base distant, so this may be a read error. V and J are TRBV5-6 and TRBJ1-2, with 10 bases aligning to TRBD1. In germline, CDR1 is SGHDT, CDR2 YYEEEE. The CDR3 is 15 residues long. The CDR3 sequence is CASFVPGQGTYSYTF. CDR3 bases: TGTGCCAGCTTCGTCCCGGGACAGGGGACCTATAGCTACACCTTC.

This clonotype was recorded many times. This sequence joins TRBV28 and TRBJ1-1; D ambiguous. Germline CDR1 and CDR2: MDHEN and SYDVKM. CDR3 size: 14 residues. V lost 6 bases to trimming and J lost 2 bases, with 13 bases between them. CDR3 protein: CASRPGRGNTEAFF. CDR3 DNA: TGTGCCAGCAGACCCGGACGGGGAAACACTGAAGCTTTCTTT.

This clonotype has more than one count but fewer than ten. The chain is built from TRBV28 and TRBJ1-6; perhaps TRBD1 as D (6 bases). This CDR3 is 15 amino acids long. V was trimmed by 3 bases and J by 7 bases, leaving 13 bases between them. Germline CDR1 reads MDHEN; CDR2 reads SYDVKM. The CDR3 loop is CASSFSGVGNSPLHF. The DNA of the CDR3 is TGTGCCAGCAGTTTTTCAGGGGTTGGAAATTCACCCCTCCACTTT.

This clonotype was detected many times. The gene calls are TRBV2 and TRBJ2-7; weak D call: TRBD1 (5 bases). CDR1 and CDR2 (germline): SNHLY, FYNNEI. The CDR3 covers 14 residues. With 3 bases removed from V and 2 bases from J, the gap between germline ends came to 11 bases. The CDR3 coding sequence is TGTGCCAGCAGTGACTTGAGCAGGGCCTACGAGCAGTACTTC. Translation gives CASSDLSRAYEQYF. Combining the CDR3 with reference TRBV2 and TRBJ2-7 gives the whole variable domain EPEVTQTPSHQVTQMGQEVILRCVPISNHLYFYWYRQILGQKVEFLVSFYNNEISEKSEIFDDQFSVERPDGSNFTLKIRSTKLEDSAMYFCASSDLSRAYEQYFGPGTRLTVT.

The sample holds many counts of this clonotype. The CDR3 region is CASSLPAGWAQGPQPQHF. The CDR3 nucleotides read TGTGCCAGCAGTTTACCGGCAGGGTGGGCTCAGGGACCTCAGCCCCAGCATTTT. V is TRBV27 and J is TRBJ1-5; a possible D gene is TRBD1 (5 bases). The ends were cut back, 2 bases at V and 6 bases at J, with 23 bases in the middle. There are 18 residues in the CDR3. Germline V gene sequence: CDR1 MNHEY, CDR2 SMNVEV (reference sequence).

This clonotype has only a few counts. J is TRBJ1-4 and V is TRBV5-6; the D is unclear. This CDR3 comprises 15 residues. Germline V CDR1 and CDR2: SGHDT, YYEEEE. V lost 0 bases to trimming and J lost 8 bases, with 14 bases between them. This CDR3 is CASSLAMQNGEKLFF. The CDR3 bases are TGTGCCAGCAGCTTGGCCATGCAGAATGGCGAAAAACTGTTTTTT.

A few counts support this clonotype. It may be a read error: a sequence one base away is much more abundant. The rearrangement links TRBV7-2 to TRBJ2-1, with D unresolved. V was clipped by 1 base and J by 4 bases, with 8 bases between them. This CDR3 comprises 14 residues. CDR1 SGHTA and CDR2 FQGNSA come from the germline V gene. In DNA form, the CDR3 reads TGTGCCAGCAGCTTAGACGGGCCTTACAATGAGCAGTTCTTC. Translation gives CASSLDGPYNEQFF.

The sample holds many counts of this clonotype. CDR3 sequence reads: CASSLPKDRGRTYEQYF. The CDR3 DNA sequence: TGTGCCAGCAGTTTACCAAAGGACAGGGGGCGAACCTACGAGCAGTACTTC. V usage is TRBV28 and J usage is TRBJ2-7; 11 bases are shared with TRBD1. The CDR3 is 17 amino acids. Germline V gene lookup returns CDR1 MDHEN and CDR2 SYDVKM. V trimming: 2 bases; J trimming: 2 bases; junction bases outside the gene matches: 8.

This clonotype was observed a handful of times. The chain uses TRBV5-6 and TRBJ2-7; no clear D. Germline values: CDR1 SGHDT, CDR2 YYEEEE. The V end was cut by 4 bases, the J end by 6 bases, with 11 bases between. The CDR3 spans 12 residues. The CDR3 region is CASSRDQTEQYF. The CDR3 coding sequence is TGTGCCAGCAGCCGAGACCAGACCGAGCAGTACTTC.

The chain combines TRBV13 with TRBJ2-1; D is perhaps TRBD1 (5 bases). CDR3 size: 18 residues. Trimming removed 5 bases from V and 0 bases from J, with 20 bases in between. CDR1 PRHDT and CDR2 FYEKMQ come from the germline V gene (reference sequence). CDR3 protein: CASSPRVGQLPSYNEQFF. The DNA of the CDR3 is TGTGCCAGCAGCCCCCGGGTGGGGCAACTTCCCTCCTACAATGAGCAGTTCTTC.

This clonotype was seen a handful of times. V gene TRBV15 combines with J gene TRBJ2-1; 13 bases are a match to TRBD2. Germline-derived CDR1 and CDR2 are LNHNV and YYDKDF (reference sequence). With 5 bases clipped from V and 4 bases from J, the junction kept 11 bases outside the gene matches. The CDR3 has 18 residues. The CDR3 loop reads CATSGDLAGLAGYNEQFF. The CDR3 bases are TGTGCCACCAGCGGCGACCTAGCGGGACTAGCGGGATACAATGAGCAGTTCTTC.

This clonotype was recorded at least ten times. J is TRBJ1-1 and V is TRBV6-5, with D hard to call. This CDR3 comprises 13 residues. Trimming cost V 1 base and J 1 base, with 4 bases left between them. The germline CDR1 and CDR2 sequences are MNHEY and SVGAGI. The CDR3 coding sequence is TGTGCCAGCAGTTACTACGGGAACACTGAAGCTTTCTTT. It translates to CASSYYGNTEAFF.